A selection of T cell receptor beta chains follows, all from one sample in a study of neurological immune-mediated disorders. Using its own MiXCR run on the 5' RACE reads, TCRdb lists one record per CDR3 protein. The sample has some 26,000 distinct CDR3 sequences, 5% to 7.5% seen once. Source material: PBMCs. Receptors were obtained from a woman in her fifties or sixties in good health. Both conserved end residues are trimmed from each CDR3.

TRBV12-3/TRBV12-4,ASSGVGTGANVLT
TRBV6-5,ASGGSGKSNTGELF
TRBV10-3,AIRGSNSPLH
TRBV27,ASSLSRVGNEQY
TRBV24-1,ATSDTGTDTQY
TRBV7-2,ASSLVGSGGGVTDTQY
TRBV9,ASSVTPTRVSDEQF
TRBV14,ASSQGLAGVSEQY
TRBV7-2,ASSLWAGGPYEQY
TRBV3-1,ASSQTNGGQTQY
TRBV20-1,SARDLAGATYNEQF
TRBV20-1,SAQGGSGRSSYEQY
TRBV7-2,ASSLAGSGQPQH
TRBV11-1,ASSNGGQGMNTEAF
TRBV29-1,SAERRGLSGELF
TRBV7-9,ASGAVPNTGELF
TRBV28,ASSAKEQY